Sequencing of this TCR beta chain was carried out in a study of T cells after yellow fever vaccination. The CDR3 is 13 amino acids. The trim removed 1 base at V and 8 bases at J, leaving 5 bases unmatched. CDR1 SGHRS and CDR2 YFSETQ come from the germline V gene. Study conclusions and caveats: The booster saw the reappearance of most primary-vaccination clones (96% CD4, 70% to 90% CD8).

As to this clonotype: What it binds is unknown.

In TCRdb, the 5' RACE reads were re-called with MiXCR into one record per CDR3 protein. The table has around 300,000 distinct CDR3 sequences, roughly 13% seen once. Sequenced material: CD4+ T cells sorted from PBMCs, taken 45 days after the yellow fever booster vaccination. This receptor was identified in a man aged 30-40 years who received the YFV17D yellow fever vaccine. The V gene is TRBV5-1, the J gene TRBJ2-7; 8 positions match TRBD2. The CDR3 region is CASSLTGGPQQYF. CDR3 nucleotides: TGCGCCAGCAGCTTGACGGGGGGGCCCCAGCAGTACTTC.